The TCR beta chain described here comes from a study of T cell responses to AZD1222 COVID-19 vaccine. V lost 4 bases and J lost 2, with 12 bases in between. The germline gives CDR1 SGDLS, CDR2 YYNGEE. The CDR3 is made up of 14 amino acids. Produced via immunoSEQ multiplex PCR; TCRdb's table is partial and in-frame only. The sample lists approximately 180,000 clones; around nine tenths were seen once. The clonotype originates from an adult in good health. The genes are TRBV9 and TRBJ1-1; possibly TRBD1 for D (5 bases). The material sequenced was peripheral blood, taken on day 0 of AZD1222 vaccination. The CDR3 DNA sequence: TGTGCCAGCAGCTTGAGACAGACTAACACTGAAGCTTTCTTT. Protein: CASSLRQTNTEAFF. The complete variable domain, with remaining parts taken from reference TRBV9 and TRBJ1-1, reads DSGVTQTPKHLITATGQRVTLRCSPRSGDLSVYWYQQSLDQGLQFLIQYYNGEERAKGNILERFSAQQFPDLHSELNLSSLELGDSALYFCASSLRQTNTEAFFGQGTRLTVV.